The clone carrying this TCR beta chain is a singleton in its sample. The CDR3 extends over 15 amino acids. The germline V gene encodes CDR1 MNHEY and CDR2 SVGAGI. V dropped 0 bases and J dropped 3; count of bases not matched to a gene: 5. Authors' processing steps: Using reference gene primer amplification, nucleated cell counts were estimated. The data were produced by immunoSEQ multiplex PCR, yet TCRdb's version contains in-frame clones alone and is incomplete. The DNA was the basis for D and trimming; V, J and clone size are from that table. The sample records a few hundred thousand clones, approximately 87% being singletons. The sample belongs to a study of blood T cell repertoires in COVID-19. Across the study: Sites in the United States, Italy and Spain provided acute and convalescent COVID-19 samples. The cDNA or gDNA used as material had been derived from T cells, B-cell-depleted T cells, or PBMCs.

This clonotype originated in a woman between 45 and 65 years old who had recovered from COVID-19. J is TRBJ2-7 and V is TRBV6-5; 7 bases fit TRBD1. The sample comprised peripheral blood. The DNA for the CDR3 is TGTGCCAGCAGTTACTCGAGGGACAGAAACTACGAGCAGTACTTC. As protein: CASSYSRDRNYEQYF.